This TCR beta chain was sequenced during a study of blood T cell repertoires in COVID-19. Study background: The study drew acute and convalescent COVID-19 samples from the United States, Italy and Spain. The analysed material was cDNA or gDNA that came from T cells, B-cell-depleted T cells, or PBMCs.

In the authors' workflow: The authors estimated nucleated cell counts from reference gene primer amplification. Produced via immunoSEQ multiplex PCR; TCRdb's table is partial and in-frame only. D and trimming come from the DNA, and the V and J calls and clone size come from that table. This table holds around 320,000 clones, about 87% found once. The CDR3 has 12 amino acids. V shed 4 bases and J shed 7 bases, with 8 bases lying between them. CDR1 and CDR2 (germline): SGHAT, FQNNGV. The source is a woman in her twenties or thirties who had recovered from COVID-19. The sample consisted of peripheral blood. The chain links TRBV11-2 to TRBJ1-5, with D unresolved. This chain's CDR3 is CASSSSRQPQHF. Here the CDR3 DNA reads TGTGCCAGCAGCTCGTCGAGGCAGCCCCAGCATTTT.